A single T cell receptor beta chain is shown here with its context. Clones were read by immunoSEQ multiplex PCR, and TCRdb kept only the in-frame ones, dropping some. Of 65,000 or so clones listed, roughly four fifths are singletons. V was pared by 0 bases and J by 3 bases, with 7 bases of the junction left unmatched. Germline V CDR1 and CDR2: SGDLS, YYNGEE. This CDR3 is built from 16 residues. The data stem from a study of blood T cell repertoires in COVID-19. This sequence originates from a man older than 75 with acute or convalescent COVID-19. This chain connects TRBV9 to TRBJ1-1, with 8 nucleotides matching TRBD1. Sequencing used peripheral blood. The CDR3: CASSVGRGQGDTEAFF. CDR3 sequence (DNA): TGTGCCAGCAGCGTAGGCAGGGGGCAAGGGGACACTGAAGCTTTCTTT.